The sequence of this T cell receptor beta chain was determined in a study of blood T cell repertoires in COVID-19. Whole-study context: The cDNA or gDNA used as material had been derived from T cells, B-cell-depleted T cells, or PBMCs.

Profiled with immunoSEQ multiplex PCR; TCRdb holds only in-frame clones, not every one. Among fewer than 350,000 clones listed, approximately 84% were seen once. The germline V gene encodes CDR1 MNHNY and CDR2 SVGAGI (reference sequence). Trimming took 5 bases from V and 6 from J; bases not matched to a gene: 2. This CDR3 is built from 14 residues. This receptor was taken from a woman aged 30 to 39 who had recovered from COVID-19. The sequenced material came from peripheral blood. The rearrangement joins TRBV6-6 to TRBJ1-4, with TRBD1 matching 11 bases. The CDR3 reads CASSRTGGDEKLFF. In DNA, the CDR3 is TGTGCCAGCAGTCGGACAGGGGGCGATGAAAAACTGTTTTTT.